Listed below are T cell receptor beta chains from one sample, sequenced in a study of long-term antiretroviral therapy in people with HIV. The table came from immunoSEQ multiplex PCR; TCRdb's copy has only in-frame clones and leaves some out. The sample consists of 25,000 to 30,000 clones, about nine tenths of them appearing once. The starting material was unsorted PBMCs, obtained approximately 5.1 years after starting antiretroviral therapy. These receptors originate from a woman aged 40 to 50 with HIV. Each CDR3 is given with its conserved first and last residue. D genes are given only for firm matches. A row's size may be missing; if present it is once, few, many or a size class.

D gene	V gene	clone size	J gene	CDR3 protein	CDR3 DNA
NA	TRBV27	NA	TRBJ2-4	CASSPDAKNIQYF	TGTGCCAGCAGTCCCGACGCCAAAAACATTCAGTACTTC
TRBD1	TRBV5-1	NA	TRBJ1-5	CASSWDRGQPQHF	TGCGCCAGCAGCTGGGACAGGGGCCAGCCCCAGCATTTT
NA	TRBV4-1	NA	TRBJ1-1	CASSQDLPRVKAFF	TGCGCCAGCAGCCAAGATTTACCGAGGGTGAAAGCTTTCTTT
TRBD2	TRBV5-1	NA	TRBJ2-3	CASSSGTGGPDTQYF	TGCGCCAGCAGCTCCGGGACGGGAGGGCCAGATACGCAGTATTTT
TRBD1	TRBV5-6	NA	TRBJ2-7	CASSSPGQGASEQYF	TGTGCCAGCAGCTCACCGGGACAGGGGGCATCCGAGCAGTACTTC
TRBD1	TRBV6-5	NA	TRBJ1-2	CASSYKGGVWGYTF	TGTGCCAGCAGTTACAAAGGGGGCGTGTGGGGCTACACCTTC
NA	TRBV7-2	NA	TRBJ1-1	CASSFRDGKNTEAFF	TGTGCCAGCAGCTTCCGGGACGGGAAGAACACTGAAGCTTTCTTT
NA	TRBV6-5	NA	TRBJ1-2	CASSVTGFNYGYTF	TGTGCCAGCAGCGTGACAGGATTTAACTATGGCTACACCTTC
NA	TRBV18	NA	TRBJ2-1	CASSPPFSLMYNEQFF	TGTGCCAGCTCACCACCTTTTTCCCTAATGTACAATGAGCAGTTCTTC
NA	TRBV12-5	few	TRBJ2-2	CASGLGGDFTGELFF	TGTGCTAGTGGCCTAGGGGGGGATTTCACCGGGGAGCTGTTTTTT
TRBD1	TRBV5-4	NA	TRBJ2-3	CASSPGQGQETSTDTQYF	TGTGCCAGCAGCCCTGGACAGGGACAGGAAACTAGCACAGATACGCAGTATTTT
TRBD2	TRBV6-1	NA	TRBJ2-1	CATELWGGYNEQFF	TGTGCCACGGAACTTTGGGGGGGTTACAATGAGCAGTTCTTC
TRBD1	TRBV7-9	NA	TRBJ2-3	CASSLATGILQPDTQYF	TGTGCCAGCAGCTTAGCGACAGGGATTCTTCAGCCAGATACGCAGTATTTT
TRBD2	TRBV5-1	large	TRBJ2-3	CASSATGTNTDTQYF	TGCGCCAGCAGCGCCACCGGGACTAACACAGATACGCAGTATTTT